A single sample gave rise to the 10 T cell receptor beta chains below, sequenced in a study of OX40 agonist ivuxolimab in advanced cancers. Clones were read by immunoSEQ multiplex PCR, and TCRdb kept only the in-frame ones, dropping some. The data hold approximately 90,000 clones, with around nine tenths observed a single time. The input for sequencing was CD4+ or CD8+ T cells sorted from blood, taken in a trial of the OX40 agonist ivuxolimab. All receptors come from an adult with an advanced solid tumor such as melanoma, head and neck, liver or kidney cancer.

This chain joins TRBV7-2 and TRBJ2-3; TRBD2 is a possible D gene (7 bases). Germline assignment: CDR1 SGHTA and CDR2 FQGNSA. Trimming pared 5 bases from V and 2 bases from J, leaving 17 bases between. The CDR3 has 16 residues. In DNA, the CDR3 is TGTGCCAGCAGCATAGGGGGGACTACACTCACAGATACGCAGTATTTT. This gives the protein CASSIGGTTLTDTQYF.

V usage is TRBV28 and J usage is TRBJ1-2; TRBD1 aligns across 8 bases. Trimming cost V 4 bases and J 8 bases; bases outside gene matches: 6. The CDR3 totals 13 residues. Germline-derived CDR1 and CDR2 are MDHEN and SYDVKM. The CDR3 nucleotides are TGTGCCAGCAGTTCTACGAGGACAGGGGGCTACACCTTC. Translating gives CASSSTRTGGYTF.

This clone was recorded only once. The chain couples TRBV7-9 to TRBJ1-3; TRBD1 agrees at 8 bases. In germline, CDR1 is SEHNR, CDR2 FQNEAQ (reference sequence). This CDR3 contains 17 residues. The V gene end was trimmed by 1 base and the J gene end by 3 bases; junction bases not matched to a gene: 8. CDR3: CASSLVKGQGRGNTIYF. The CDR3, as DNA: TGTGCCAGCAGCTTAGTTAAAGGACAGGGACGTGGAAACACCATATATTTT.

The sample holds a few counts of this clone. The J gene is TRBJ2-7, the V gene TRBV10-3; a weak D match, TRBD1 (6 bases). Germline-derived CDR1 and CDR2 are ENHRY and SYGVKD. Trimming removed 0 bases at V and 3 bases at J, with 9 bases between. The CDR3 runs 14 residues. The CDR3 region is CAISESGRGYEQYF. The CDR3 bases are TGTGCCATCAGTGAGTCGGGCAGGGGCTACGAGCAGTACTTC.

The chain employs TRBV30 and TRBJ1-3; D ambiguous. This CDR3 spans 15 amino acids. V gave up 1 base and J gave up 4 bases, with 14 bases separating them. Germline values: CDR1 GTSNPN, CDR2 SVGIG (reference sequence). CDR3 sequence (DNA): TGTGCCTGGAGTGGGCGGACCGGTGGAGGAAACACCATATATTTT. Protein: CAWSGRTGGGNTIYF. Supplemented by reference TRBV30 and TRBJ1-3, the full variable domain reads SQTIHQWPATLVQPVGSPLSLECTVEGTSNPNLYWYRQAAGRGLQLLFYSVGIGQISSEVPQNLSASRPQDRQFILSSKKLLLSDSGFYLCAWSGRTGGGNTIYFGEGSWLTVV.

J is TRBJ2-5 and V is TRBV30; TRBD2 might be the D (7 bases). TRBJ2-7 matches the DNA end more closely, so the J call is doubtful. The CDR3 covers 13 residues. From germline, CDR1 is GTSNPN and CDR2 SVGIG (reference sequence). The CDR3 loop is CAWSGGGGYEQYF. The CDR3 region has the DNA TGTGCCTGGAGTGGGGGGGGCGGCTACGAGCAGTACTTC.

The chain couples TRBV5-1 to TRBJ2-1; TRBD2 aligns across 8 bases. Per germline, CDR1 SGHRS and CDR2 YFSETQ. CDR3 length: 15 amino acids. The ends lost 4 bases at V and 2 bases at J; junction bases unmatched: 5. Here the CDR3 DNA reads TGCGCCAGCAGCCACGGTAGCGGGGCCTACAATGAGCAGTTCTTC. It translates to CASSHGSGAYNEQFF.

This rearrangement joins TRBV15 to TRBJ2-5; no clear D gene. V shed 3 bases and J shed 1 base, with 12 bases lying between them. The V gene's germline CDR1 is LNHNV and CDR2 YYDKDF (reference sequence). CDR3 size: 15 residues. CDR3 protein: CATSSLLPLQETQYF. The CDR3 coding sequence is TGTGCCACCAGCAGCCTACTACCCCTCCAAGAGACCCAGTACTTC.

V is TRBV5-4 and J is TRBJ2-1; D remains unclear. Deletions cut 0 bases from V and 0 bases from J, with 10 bases between. CDR1 and CDR2 (germline): SGHNT, YYREEE (reference sequence). This CDR3 is 16 amino acids long. The CDR3 here is CASSLGSFPSYNEQFF. In DNA form, the CDR3 reads TGTGCCAGCAGCTTGGGCAGTTTCCCCTCCTACAATGAGCAGTTCTTC.

The sample holds one count of this clone. The chain has TRBV25-1 and TRBJ1-2, with 7 bases that match TRBD1. The germline V gene has CDR1 MGHDK and CDR2 SYGVNS. CDR3 size: 13 residues. V shed 6 bases and J 2 bases; nucleotides not matched to a gene: 3. In DNA form, the CDR3 reads TGTGCCAGCAGCGCGACAGGGAACTATGGCTACACCTTC. Translating it yields CASSATGNYGYTF.